This passage covers 27 T cell receptor beta chains from one sample sequenced in a study of cytomegalovirus exposure and HLA in healthy donors. PCR involved 60 Vbeta and 13 Jbeta primers. Assay used: immunoSEQ multiplex PCR; TCRdb lists only in-frame clones, some missing. The sample consists of 110,000 to 150,000 clones, less than 80% of them appearing once. Sequenced: PBMCs. These receptors originate from a woman aged 45-59 years in good health and CMV-seropositive.

This chain uses TRBV28 with TRBJ1-6, with a tentative D call TRBD1 (5 bases). Germline V CDR1 and CDR2: MDHEN, SYDVKM. The CDR3 length is 12 residues. V shed 8 bases and J shed 5 bases, with 7 bases lying between them. The CDR3 bases are TGTGCCAGCCGGGGGGATAATTCACCCCTCCACTTT. It encodes CASRGDNSPLHF.

This chain uses TRBV11-2 with TRBJ2-4; D is possibly TRBD2 (6 bases). The germline CDR1 and CDR2 sequences are SGHAT and FQNNGV. The CDR3 totals 13 residues. Trimming shortened V by 7 bases and J by 6 bases, and 13 bases separated the two germline ends. CDR3 nucleotide sequence: TGTGCCAGCAAAGATAACGGGGGAAACATTCAGTACTTC. Translation gives CASKDNGGNIQYF.

The rearrangement joins TRBV4-2 to TRBJ2-7; D might be TRBD1 (5 bases). There are 14 residues in the CDR3. Germline V gene lookup returns CDR1 LGHNA and CDR2 YNFKEQ. V lost 1 base, J lost 6 bases, and 13 bases lay in between. CDR3: CASSQGPPTAEQYF. The CDR3 nucleotides are TGTGCCAGCAGCCAAGGGCCTCCGACAGCCGAGCAGTACTTC.

The chain couples TRBV6-5 to TRBJ1-5; D is undetermined. V was pared by 11 bases and J by 4 bases, with 18 bases between. This CDR3 is built from 14 residues. CDR1 is MNHEY and CDR2 is SVGAGI in the germline V gene. Here the CDR3 DNA reads TGTGCCTCGAGCGAGGTTGGAGGGAATCAGCCCCAGCATTTT. Its protein product is CASSEVGGNQPQHF.

The V and J genes are TRBV7-9 and TRBJ2-5; 7 nucleotides agree with TRBD2. V trimming: 5 bases; J trimming: 4 bases; junction bases outside the gene matches: 4. The CDR3 is 13 residues long. Germline assignment: CDR1 SEHNR and CDR2 FQNEAQ (reference sequence). CDR3 coding DNA: TGTGCCAGCAGCCCCCCGGGGGGAGAGACCCAGTACTTC. This sequence encodes CASSPPGGETQYF. The full variable domain, with the rest looked up from reference TRBV7-9 and TRBJ2-5, is DTGVSQNPRHKITKRGQNVTFRCDPISEHNRLYWYRQTLGQGPEFLTYFQNEAQLEKSRLLSDRFSAERPKGSFSTLEIQRTEQGDSAMYLCASSPPGGETQYFGPGTRLLVL.

This sequence joins TRBV7-2 and TRBJ1-1; TRBD1 might be the D (5 bases). Trimming pared 5 bases from V and 5 bases from J, leaving 12 bases between. This CDR3 is 13 amino acids long. In germline, CDR1 is SGHTA, CDR2 FQGNSA. The CDR3 loop reads CASSKSRDTEAFF. The DNA of the CDR3 is TGTGCCAGCAGCAAAAGCAGGGATACTGAAGCTTTCTTT. Supplemented by reference TRBV7-2 and TRBJ1-1, the full variable domain reads GAGVSQSPSNKVTEKGKDVELRCDPISGHTALYWYRQSLGQGLEFLIYFQGNSAPDKSGLPSDRFSAERTGGSVSTLTIQRTQQEDSAVYLCASSKSRDTEAFFGQGTRLTVV.

The chain combines TRBV28 with TRBJ1-2; D is undetermined. The germline CDR1 and CDR2 sequences are MDHEN and SYDVKM. The CDR3 has 15 amino acids. Trimming shortened V by 2 bases and J by 1 base, and 11 bases separated the two germline ends. CDR3 loop: CASSLASRSNYGYTF. In DNA, the CDR3 is TGTGCCAGCAGTTTAGCAAGTCGGAGTAACTATGGCTACACCTTC.

This clone turned up a few times. The chain recombines TRBV30 with TRBJ1-5; D might be TRBD1 (6 bases). Germline V gives CDR1 GTSNPN, CDR2 SVGIG (reference sequence). This CDR3 comprises 13 residues. V lost 5 bases, J lost 4 bases, and 12 bases lay in between. CDR3 coding DNA: TGTGCCTGGGCCAAAACAGGGAATCAGCCCCAGCATTTT. Translation gives CAWAKTGNQPQHF. Complete variable domain (other parts from reference TRBV30 and TRBJ1-5): SQTIHQWPATLVQPVGSPLSLECTVEGTSNPNLYWYRQAAGRGLQLLFYSVGIGQISSEVPQNLSASRPQDRQFILSSKKLLLSDSGFYLCAWAKTGNQPQHFGDGTRLSIL.

This clone was seen only once. The chain combines TRBV2 with TRBJ2-3; 9 positions match TRBD1. The J segment lost 2 bases and the V segment lost 5 bases, leaving 14 bases of the junction unmatched. The CDR3 loop spans 18 amino acids. Germline values: CDR1 SNHLY, CDR2 FYNNEI. This CDR3 reads CASSLETGQGINTDTQYF. In DNA, the CDR3 is TGTGCCAGCAGTCTCGAGACGGGACAGGGAATAAACACAGATACGCAGTATTTT.

This chain uses TRBV25-1 with TRBJ2-3; a weak D match, TRBD2 (6 bases). From germline, CDR1 is MGHDK and CDR2 SYGVNS. The CDR3 has 14 residues. Trimming shortened V by 7 bases and J by 1 base, and 12 bases separated the two germline ends. CDR3 loop: CASNRGARTDTQYF. The CDR3 bases are TGTGCCAGCAATCGCGGGGCGCGCACAGATACGCAGTATTTT.

The chain has TRBV18 and TRBJ1-3, with unresolved D. The CDR3 loop spans 16 amino acids. The V gene's germline CDR1 is KGHSH and CDR2 LQKENI. Between the trimmed V and J ends, which lost 3 bases and 0 bases, there was a span of 12 bases. CDR3 DNA: TGTGCCAGCTCACCGAGCGGGGAGAGCTCTGGAAACACCATATATTTT. Amino acid sequence: CASSPSGESSGNTIYF. The whole variable domain, remainder taken from reference TRBV18 and TRBJ1-3, is NAGVMQNPRHLVRRRGQEARLRCSPMKGHSHVYWYRQLPEEGLKFMVYLQKENIIDESGMPKERFSAEFPKEGPSILRIQQVVRGDSAAYFCASSPSGESSGNTIYFGEGSWLTVV.

This clone occurred a few times. The chain couples TRBV9 to TRBJ2-4; a possible D gene is TRBD2 (5 bases). V lost 4 bases and J lost 5, with 22 bases in between. Germline V gene sequence: CDR1 SGDLS, CDR2 YYNGEE. This CDR3 contains 17 residues. CDR3 amino acids: CASSLQGGSPDQNIQYF. CDR3 DNA: TGTGCCAGCAGCCTCCAAGGCGGGTCCCCAGACCAAAACATTCAGTACTTC. Based on the CDR3 plus reference TRBV9 and TRBJ2-4, the full variable domain is DSGVTQTPKHLITATGQRVTLRCSPRSGDLSVYWYQQSLDQGLQFLIQYYNGEERAKGNILERFSAQQFPDLHSELNLSSLELGDSALYFCASSLQGGSPDQNIQYFGAGTRLSVL.

The chain couples TRBV2 to TRBJ1-1; the D is unclear. V was trimmed by 3 bases and J by 3 bases, leaving 11 bases between them. Germline V gene data show CDR1 as SNHLY and CDR2 as FYNNEI. This CDR3 is built from 14 residues. CDR3 amino acids: CASSDFSRDTEAFF. The DNA for the CDR3 is TGTGCCAGCAGTGATTTTTCGCGGGACACTGAAGCTTTCTTT.

CDR3 in amino acids: CASSSRQGIYNEQFF. DNA for the CDR3: TGTGCCAGCAGCTCGAGACAGGGAATTTACAATGAGCAGTTCTTC. V usage is TRBV11-3 and J usage is TRBJ2-1; TRBD1 matches 7 bases. The CDR3 has 15 amino acids. Trimming removed 4 bases from V and 4 bases from J; junction bases left unmatched: 7. The germline gives CDR1 SGHNT, CDR2 YENEEA.

This chain links TRBV5-1 with TRBJ2-7; D is unclear. In germline, CDR1 is SGHRS, CDR2 YFSETQ. V was cut by 3 bases and J by 0 bases, with 13 bases left in between. The CDR3 is made up of 15 amino acids. Written as DNA, the CDR3 is TGCGCCAGCAGCTCCGAGGCAGCCACCTCCTACGAGCAGTACTTC. Amino acid sequence: CASSSEAATSYEQYF.

This chain joins TRBV2 and TRBJ2-1; TRBD2 aligns across 10 bases. V shed 4 bases, J shed 4 bases, and the junction held 4 bases outside the gene matches. This CDR3 has 15 amino acids. The germline V gene encodes CDR1 SNHLY and CDR2 FYNNEI. CDR3: CASSVERGGYNEQFF. Here the CDR3 DNA reads TGTGCCAGCAGTGTAGAGCGGGGGGGGTACAATGAGCAGTTCTTC.

The J gene is TRBJ2-1, the V gene TRBV6-4; 9 positions match TRBD1. The CDR3 loop spans 14 amino acids. The trim removed 4 bases at V and 2 bases at J, leaving 0 bases unmatched. CDR1 is MRHNA and CDR2 is SNTAGT in the germline V gene. The CDR3 region has the DNA TGTGCCAGCAGTGGACAGGGGGCCTACAATGAGCAGTTCTTC. Translation: CASSGQGAYNEQFF.

The chain links TRBV5-1 to TRBJ2-3; D is perhaps TRBD2 (5 bases). This CDR3 comprises 14 residues. The ends were cut back, 3 bases at V and 1 base at J, with 9 bases in the middle. Per germline, CDR1 SGHRS and CDR2 YFSETQ. This chain's CDR3 is CASSSPGGTDTQYF. CDR3 in DNA: TGCGCCAGCAGCTCCCCCGGGGGCACAGATACGCAGTATTTT.

Comment on this clone: At one end, the junction sequence differs from germline, possibly due to a read error. The chain is built from TRBV11-1 and TRBJ1-5; weak D call: TRBD1 (6 bases). The V gene's germline CDR1 is SGHAT and CDR2 FQDESV (reference sequence). The CDR3 loop spans 13 amino acids. The CDR3 DNA is TGTGCCAGCGGCTTGGGGGCTGGTCAGCCCCAGCATTTT. It is translated as CASGLGAGQPQHF.

The chain has TRBV6-5 and TRBJ1-4, with 7 bases lining up with TRBD1. Germline CDR1 and CDR2: MNHEY and SVGAGI. V was clipped by 5 bases and J by 8 bases; unmatched bases: 8. This CDR3 comprises 14 residues. CDR3 sequence reads: CASSPGKGQEKLFF. The CDR3 DNA reads TGTGCCAGCAGTCCCGGGAAGGGACAGGAAAAACTGTTTTTT.

The rearrangement uses TRBV29-1 and TRBJ1-1; 7 positions match TRBD1. Germline V gives CDR1 SQVTM, CDR2 ANQGSEA. Trimming at V came to 2 bases and at J to 0 bases, leaving 3 bases not matched to a gene. There are 14 residues in the CDR3. DNA of the CDR3: TGCAGCGTTGAATCGGACAGGATGAACACTGAAGCTTTCTTT. Its protein is CSVESDRMNTEAFF. Variable domain in full (rest from reference TRBV29-1 and TRBJ1-1): SAVISQKPSRDICQRGTSLTIQCQVDSQVTMMFWYRQQPGQSLTLIATANQGSEATYESGFVIDKFPISRPNLTFSTLTVSNMSPEDSSIYLCSVESDRMNTEAFFGQGTRLTVV.

This clone appeared a few times. The chain combines TRBV7-2 with TRBJ2-1; 13 positions agree with TRBD2. Germline CDR1 and CDR2: SGHTA and FQGNSA. The CDR3 has 15 amino acids. Germline trimming cut 5 bases from V and 5 bases from J; bases unmatched to any gene: 3. This CDR3 reads CASSPTSGGDNEQFF. CDR3 in DNA: TGTGCCAGCAGCCCTACTAGCGGGGGGGACAATGAGCAGTTCTTC.

The CDR3 region has the DNA TGTGCCAGCAGCGTAGCCTCAGGGTACTATGGCTACACCTTC. It is translated as CASSVASGYYGYTF. The chain recombines TRBV9 with TRBJ1-2, with D perhaps TRBD1 (5 bases). This CDR3 spans 14 amino acids. Germline V gene lookup returns CDR1 SGDLS and CDR2 YYNGEE. V lost 0 bases and J 3 bases, leaving 9 bases between the germline ends.

This chain connects TRBV5-1 to TRBJ2-2, with 10 bases that match TRBD2. J gave up 4 bases and V 0 bases, and 6 bases lay outside the gene matches. In germline, CDR1 is SGHRS, CDR2 YFSETQ. CDR3 length equals 17 residues. This chain's CDR3 is CASSLGASGGPTGELFF. CDR3 DNA: TGCGCCAGCAGCTTGGGGGCTAGCGGGGGCCCCACCGGGGAGCTGTTTTTT.

V usage is TRBV18 and J usage is TRBJ1-3, with D possibly matching TRBD1 (5 bases). V was pared by 3 bases and J by 2 bases, with 11 bases between. The CDR3 length is 15 residues. Germline CDR1 reads KGHSH; CDR2 reads LQKENI. The CDR3 nucleotides are TGTGCCAGCTCACCCGGCAGGGAGGCTGGAAACACCATATATTTT. Translated: CASSPGREAGNTIYF. The full variable domain, rest sourced from reference TRBV18 and TRBJ1-3, is NAGVMQNPRHLVRRRGQEARLRCSPMKGHSHVYWYRQLPEEGLKFMVYLQKENIIDESGMPKERFSAEFPKEGPSILRIQQVVRGDSAAYFCASSPGREAGNTIYFGEGSWLTVV.

The chain carries TRBV5-4 and TRBJ2-7, with D possibly matching TRBD1 (8 bases). The CDR3 runs 15 residues. Germline values: CDR1 SGHNT, CDR2 YYREEE (reference sequence). Trimming left V 3 bases short and J 6 bases short, with 19 bases between. The CDR3 is CASSSRTGREREQYF. The CDR3 region has the DNA TGTGCCAGCAGCTCACGGACAGGGAGGGAACGCGAGCAGTACTTC.

The chain recombines TRBV5-1 with TRBJ2-5; 13 positions agree with TRBD2. The CDR3 has 16 residues. CDR1 SGHRS and CDR2 YFSETQ come from the germline V gene. V lost 4 bases and J lost 5; bases outside the gene matches: 8. The CDR3: CASSPELAGGSETQYF. The CDR3 region has the DNA TGCGCCAGCAGCCCGGAACTAGCGGGGGGGTCGGAGACCCAGTACTTC.